This T cell receptor (beta chain) was sequenced in a study of T cells after yellow fever vaccination. From the 5' RACE reads, TCRdb called clonotypes with MiXCR, one entry per CDR3 protein. The table shows about 320,000 distinct CDR3 sequences, with around 4.5% occurring only once. This clonotype was counted many times. The CDR3 contains 15 residues. Germline V CDR1 and CDR2: SGDLS, YYNGEE. With 4 bases removed from V and 3 bases from J, the gap between germline ends came to 16 bases. This TCR derives from a man aged 18-30 years who received the YFV17D yellow fever vaccine. The material sequenced was PBMCs, taken 15 days after the yellow fever booster vaccination. The rearrangement uses TRBV9 and TRBJ1-1; D gene uncertain. CDR3 nucleotide sequence: TGTGCCAGCAGCTCCCGCGGGTCCCTTCACACTGAAGCTTTCTTT. Translation: CASSSRGSLHTEAFF.